The 25 T cell receptor beta chains in this list originate from one sample, sequenced in a study. TCRdb re-called the RT-PCR reads with MiXCR, one entry per CDR3 protein. This table has about 680,000 distinct CDR3 sequences, approximately 15% appearing once. The material sequenced was memory CD4+ T cells from blood. These receptor sequences come from a female donor in good health, serving as a healthy control.

This clonotype came up many times. The chain recombines TRBV6-4 with TRBJ2-1; 9 nucleotides align to TRBD1. V dropped 6 bases and J dropped 6; count of bases not matched to a gene: 3. The germline V gene encodes CDR1 MRHNA and CDR2 SNTAGT. The CDR3 totals 13 residues. CDR3 in amino acids: CASRQGAGNEQFF. The CDR3 DNA reads as TGTGCCAGCAGACAGGGGGCCGGCAATGAGCAGTTCTTC.

This clonotype was counted ten times or more. The chain combines TRBV24-1 with TRBJ2-1; 8 nucleotides align to TRBD1. There are 16 residues in the CDR3. The germline V gene has CDR1 KGHDR and CDR2 SFDVKD. J gave up 5 bases and V 5 bases, and 10 bases lay outside the gene matches. The CDR3 nucleotides are TGTGCCACCAGTGTTTATGGACAGGGTCCCGACAATGAGCAGTTCTTC. The encoded protein is CATSVYGQGPDNEQFF.

This clonotype has ten or more counts. The chain uses TRBV27 and TRBJ2-6; D ambiguous. Germline CDR1 MNHEY, CDR2 SMNVEV (reference sequence). The CDR3 is 12 residues long. Trimming removed 5 bases at V and 8 bases at J, with 7 bases between. For the CDR3, the DNA is TGTGCCAGCAGTCCGTCCTCCAACGTCCTGACTTTC. Protein product: CASSPSSNVLTF.

This clonotype was seen a handful of times. Here the CDR3 DNA reads TGTGCCAGCAGCCCATGGGACAGCCATCAGCCCCAGCATTTT. Translated: CASSPWDSHQPQHF. The rearrangement joins TRBV7-8 to TRBJ1-5, with 7 bases identical to TRBD1. The J segment lost 5 bases and the V segment lost 5 bases, leaving 6 bases of the junction unmatched. The CDR3 runs 14 residues. The V gene's germline CDR1 is SGHVS and CDR2 FQNEAQ.

This clonotype came up many times. The V call is TRBV12-3 or TRBV12-4, the J call TRBJ2-5; D not resolved. This CDR3 spans 12 amino acids. V dropped 2 bases and J dropped 3 bases, with 4 bases sitting between them. Here the CDR3 reads CASSLQEETQYF. The DNA of the CDR3 is TGTGCCAGCAGTTTACAGGAAGAGACCCAGTACTTC.

This clonotype was observed many times. V is TRBV12-3 or TRBV12-4 and J is TRBJ2-7; the D is unclear. V was shortened by 2 bases and J by 6 bases, with 14 bases between the two germline ends. CDR3 length equals 14 residues. The CDR3 DNA sequence: TGTGCCAGCAGTTTACAGCCTCAGCTGGGCGAGCAGTACTTC. Its translation is CASSLQPQLGEQYF.

This clonotype was counted ten times or more. V is TRBV29-1 and J is TRBJ1-3; possibly TRBD1 for D (5 bases). The V gene lost 7 bases and the J gene lost 0 bases, with 16 bases spanning the gap. The V gene's germline CDR1 is SQVTM and CDR2 ANQGSEA. This CDR3 comprises 15 residues. The CDR3 protein is CSGAATGRSGNTIYF. CDR3 nucleotide sequence: TGCAGCGGCGCAGCAACAGGTCGCTCTGGAAACACCATATATTTT.

The chain carries TRBV6-2 or TRBV6-3 and TRBJ2-5; D is undetermined. Trimming shortened V by 2 bases and J by 4 bases, and 5 bases separated the two germline ends. CDR1 MNHEY and CDR2 SVGEGT come from the germline V gene. The CDR3 spans 12 residues. CDR3: CASSYPTETQYF. DNA for the CDR3: TGTGCCAGCAGTTACCCGACAGAGACCCAGTACTTC.

The rearrangement links TRBV28 to TRBJ2-7; 8 bases match TRBD2. This CDR3 is built from 13 residues. Germline-derived CDR1 and CDR2 are MDHEN and SYDVKM. Unmatched junction bases numbered 7, after V lost 7 bases and J lost 5 bases. CDR3 residues: CASTNSGVDEQYF. CDR3 DNA: TGTGCCAGCACCAATAGCGGGGTAGACGAGCAGTACTTC.

This clonotype was observed a few times. The chain links TRBV20-1 to TRBJ2-3, with 7 bases identical to TRBD1. CDR3 length: 14 amino acids. The ends lost 4 bases at V and 3 bases at J; junction bases unmatched: 7. Germline V gene data show CDR1 as DFQATT and CDR2 as SNEGSKA (reference sequence). The CDR3 sequence is CSANRQGRTDTQYF. The CDR3 DNA reads TGCAGTGCTAATCGACAGGGCAGGACAGATACGCAGTATTTT.

This clonotype showed up just a few times. The chain employs TRBV5-8 and TRBJ2-7; no firm D call. Germline V gene lookup returns CDR1 SGHTS and CDR2 YDEGEE. The CDR3 is 13 amino acids. The V and J ends lost 1 base and 7 bases respectively, with 12 bases between them. The CDR3 coding sequence is TGTGCCAGCAGCTTGCGTTCTGGTGGGGAGCAGTACTTC. This codes for CASSLRSGGEQYF.

This clonotype was seen a handful of times. This CDR3 reads CAISGDGREPQHF. In nucleotides, the CDR3 is TGTGCCATCAGTGGCGACGGCCGCGAACCCCAGCATTTT. V is TRBV10-3 and J is TRBJ1-5, with D unclear. The ends were cut back, 4 bases at V and 10 bases at J, with 14 bases in the middle. This CDR3 spans 13 amino acids. The germline V gene has CDR1 ENHRY and CDR2 SYGVKD.

This clonotype was observed a handful of times. The rearrangement links TRBV30 to TRBJ2-1, with D possibly matching TRBD1 (6 bases). CDR3 length: 12 residues. With 1 base removed from V and 6 bases from J, the gap between germline ends came to 7 bases. The V gene's germline CDR1 is GTSNPN and CDR2 SVGIG (reference sequence). CDR3: CAWSGGGNEQFF. DNA for the CDR3: TGTGCCTGGAGTGGAGGGGGCAATGAGCAGTTCTTC.

The sample holds a few counts of this clonotype. This chain connects TRBV28 to TRBJ1-2; D remains unclear. Germline CDR1 MDHEN, CDR2 SYDVKM. CDR3 length: 15 amino acids. The germline V and J ends were trimmed by 3 bases and 3 bases, with 14 bases remaining between them. DNA for the CDR3: TGTGCCAGCAGTTTGGCGGCCGACCTAGACTATGGCTACACCTTC. This codes for CASSLAADLDYGYTF.

This clonotype was observed a handful of times. The chain links TRBV6-5 to TRBJ2-7, with 9 nucleotides matching TRBD1. This CDR3 has 13 amino acids. The V segment lost 7 bases and the J segment 5 bases; nucleotides outside the gene matches: 6. Germline V gives CDR1 MNHEY, CDR2 SVGAGI. The CDR3 protein is CASKGTGKNEQYF. The DNA of the CDR3 is TGTGCCAGCAAGGGGACAGGGAAGAACGAGCAGTACTTC.

This clonotype was seen only a few times. The gene calls are TRBV9 and TRBJ1-2, with a possible D match to TRBD1 (5 bases). Germline values: CDR1 SGDLS, CDR2 YYNGEE. The ends were cut back, 5 bases at V and 4 bases at J, with 18 bases in the middle. The length of the CDR3 is 15 residues. The CDR3 region is CASSNVAQGIYGYTF. The CDR3 DNA reads TGTGCCAGCAGTAATGTTGCCCAGGGTATCTATGGCTACACCTTC.

This clonotype showed up just a few times. The chain is built from TRBV28 and TRBJ2-5, with 8 bases identical to TRBD2. CDR1 and CDR2 from the germline V gene are MDHEN and SYDVKM. Germline trimming cut 6 bases from V and 1 base from J; bases unmatched to any gene: 7. The CDR3 is 15 amino acids. The CDR3 nucleotides read TGTGCCAGCAGAAGGGGTAGCGGGACCCAAGAGACCCAGTACTTC. Its protein is CASRRGSGTQETQYF.

The chain uses TRBV11-2 and TRBJ2-5; 13 nucleotides align to TRBD2. CDR3 length equals 16 residues. CDR1 and CDR2 (germline): SGHAT, FQNNGV. Trimming took 5 bases from V and 5 from J; bases not matched to a gene: 8. The CDR3 DNA is TGTGCCAGCAGCGGGGGAGGACTAGCGGGAGTCGAGACCCAGTACTTC. Translating gives CASSGGGLAGVETQYF.

This chain connects TRBV10-3 to TRBJ1-3; D remains unclear. The CDR3 runs to 16 residues. Trimming pared 6 bases from V and 0 bases from J, leaving 15 bases between. The germline CDR1 and CDR2 sequences are ENHRY and SYGVKD. Here the CDR3 DNA reads TGTGCCATCAGCATTTCCGGGCCGAGCTCTGGAAACACCATATATTTT. It encodes CAISISGPSSGNTIYF.

The sample holds a few counts of this clonotype. The chain recombines TRBV6-5 with TRBJ2-1, with D possibly TRBD2 on 5 matching bases. The CDR3 loop spans 14 amino acids. CDR1 and CDR2 (germline): MNHEY, SVGAGI. Trimming left V 5 bases short and J 4 bases short, with 12 bases between. The CDR3, as DNA: TGTGCCAGCAGTCAAGTACTAGGTTACAATGAGCAGTTCTTC. Protein: CASSQVLGYNEQFF.

The rearrangement joins TRBV18 to TRBJ2-1; TRBD2 matches at 10 bases. CDR1 KGHSH and CDR2 LQKENI come from the germline V gene. There are 14 residues in the CDR3. V was clipped by 3 bases and J by 10 bases; unmatched bases: 6. Here the CDR3 DNA reads TGTGCCAGCTCACCGACCGGGACTAGCGTAGAGCAGTTCTTC. The encoded protein is CASSPTGTSVEQFF.

The table lists this clonotype with a few counts. V gene TRBV5-6 combines with J gene TRBJ1-4; TRBD1 aligns across 10 bases. This CDR3 spans 15 amino acids. Germline loops: CDR1 SGHDT, CDR2 YYEEEE. V lost 4 bases to trimming and J lost 8 bases; unmatched junction nucleotides: 8. The CDR3 protein is CASSQTGQGNEKLFF. The CDR3 nucleotides read TGTGCCAGCAGCCAGACGGGACAGGGGAACGAAAAACTGTTTTTT.

The genes are TRBV7-7 and TRBJ2-3, with D perhaps TRBD2 (5 bases). The CDR3 sequence is 15 residues long. V was pared by 1 base and J by 5 bases, with 13 bases between. CDR1 and CDR2 from the germline V gene are SSHAT and FNYEAQ (reference sequence). The CDR3 region has the DNA TGTGCCAGCAGCTTAGGCGGGTCCGCCCGAGATACGCAGTATTTT. This sequence encodes CASSLGGSARDTQYF.

This sequence joins TRBV6-1 and TRBJ2-2, with TRBD1 identical over 7 bases. The V gene end was trimmed by 7 bases and the J gene end by 0 bases; junction bases not matched to a gene: 5. CDR3 size: 15 residues. CDR1 and CDR2 (germline): MNHNS, SASEGT. CDR3 amino acids: CASKKGGANTGELFF. CDR3 DNA sequence: TGTGCCAGCAAGAAAGGGGGCGCGAACACCGGGGAGCTGTTTTTT.

This clonotype was observed many times. This sequence joins TRBV6-2 or TRBV6-3 and TRBJ1-2, with D possibly being TRBD1 (6 bases). The V end was cut by 6 bases, the J end by 6 bases, with 11 bases between. Germline V gives CDR1 MNHEY, CDR2 SVGEGT. The CDR3 sequence is 12 residues long. CDR3 nucleotides: TGTGCCAGCAGAACCGGGACAAATGGCTACACCTTC. This gives the protein CASRTGTNGYTF.